This T cell receptor (beta chain) stems from a study of blood T cell repertoires in COVID-19. Sequencing was performed with immunoSEQ multiplex PCR; in TCRdb, only in-frame clones are kept and a portion is missing. The sample includes some 330,000 clones, roughly 90% of them seen just once. CDR1 is LNHDA and CDR2 is SQIVND in the germline V gene (reference sequence). The V and J ends lost 5 bases and 5 bases respectively, with 9 bases between them. The CDR3 spans 12 residues. Only one count was recorded for this clone. Participants were aged 18 to 89 years, lived in 24 US areas, and enrolled virtually. Cohort placement rested on clinical history that participants reported themselves. Recovery meant two consecutive negative NP/OP PCR tests, professional clearance, or resolved symptoms.

The TCR sequence derives from a woman younger than 45 who had recovered from COVID-19. The rearrangement links TRBV19 to TRBJ1-2; possible D gene TRBD1, 5 bases. The sequencing sample was made of PBMCs or T cells enriched from blood (not recorded which). The CDR3 loop reads CASSPGGYGYTF. For the CDR3, the DNA is TGTGCCAGTAGTCCCGGGGGATATGGCTACACCTTC.